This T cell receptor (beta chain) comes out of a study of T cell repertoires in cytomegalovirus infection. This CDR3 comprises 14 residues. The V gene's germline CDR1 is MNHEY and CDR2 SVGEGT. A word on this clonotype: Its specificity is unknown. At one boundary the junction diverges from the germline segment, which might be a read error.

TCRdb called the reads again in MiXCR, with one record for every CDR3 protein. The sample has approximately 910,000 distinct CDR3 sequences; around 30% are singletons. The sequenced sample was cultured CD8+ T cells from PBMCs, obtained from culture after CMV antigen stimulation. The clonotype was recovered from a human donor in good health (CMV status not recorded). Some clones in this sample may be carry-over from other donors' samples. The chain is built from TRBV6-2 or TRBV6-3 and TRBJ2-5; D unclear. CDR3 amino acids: CASTLSYSQEIQYF. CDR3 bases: TGTGCCAGCACCTTGTCCTACAGCCAAGAGATCCAGTACTTC.